This T cell receptor (beta chain) appears in the sequencing data of a study of OX40 agonist ivuxolimab in advanced cancers. Any history of autoimmune disease or systemic immunosuppression disqualified patients. CDR3 length: 14 amino acids. Germline CDR1 is MNHEY and CDR2 is SVGAGI. Trimming removed 5 bases from V and 0 bases from J, with 10 bases in between. Clones were read by immunoSEQ multiplex PCR, and TCRdb kept only the in-frame ones, dropping some. Among under 75,000 clones listed, 85% to 90% were seen once. The clonotype comes from an adult with an advanced solid tumor such as melanoma, head and neck, liver or kidney cancer. Sequenced material: CD4+ or CD8+ T cells sorted from blood, taken in a trial of the OX40 agonist ivuxolimab. The rearrangement uses TRBV6-5 and TRBJ1-1; D perhaps matches TRBD1 (6 bases). The CDR3 DNA follows: TGTGCCAGCAGTATCGAGGGGGTGAACACTGAAGCTTTCTTT. It is translated as CASSIEGVNTEAFF.